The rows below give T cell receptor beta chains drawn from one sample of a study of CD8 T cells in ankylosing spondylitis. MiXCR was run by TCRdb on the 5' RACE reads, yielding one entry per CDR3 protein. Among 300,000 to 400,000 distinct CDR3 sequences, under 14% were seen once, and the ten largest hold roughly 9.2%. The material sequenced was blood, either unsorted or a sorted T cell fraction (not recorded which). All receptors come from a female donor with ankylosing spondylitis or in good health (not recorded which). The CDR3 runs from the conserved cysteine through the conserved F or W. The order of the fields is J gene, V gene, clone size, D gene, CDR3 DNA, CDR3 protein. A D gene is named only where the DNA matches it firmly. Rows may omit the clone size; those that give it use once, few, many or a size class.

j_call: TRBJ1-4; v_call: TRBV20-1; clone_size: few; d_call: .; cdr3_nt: TGCAGTGCTATTCGCCAGGCCCTATCTAATGAAAAACTGTTTTTT; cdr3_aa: CSAIRQALSNEKLFF
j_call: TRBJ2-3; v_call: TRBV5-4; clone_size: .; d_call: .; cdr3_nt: TGTGCCAGCAGCTCGCTCCGGGGAAGCACCAACACAGATACGCAGTATTTT; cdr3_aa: CASSSLRGSTNTDTQYF
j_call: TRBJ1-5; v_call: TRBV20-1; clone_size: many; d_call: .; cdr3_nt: TGCAGTGCTGGGGTGGTCAATCAGCCCCAGCATTTT; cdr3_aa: CSAGVVNQPQHF
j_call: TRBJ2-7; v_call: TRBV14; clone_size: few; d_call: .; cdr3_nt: TGTGCCAGCAGCCAAGAGGGCGACTACGAGCAGTACTTC; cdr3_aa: CASSQEGDYEQYF
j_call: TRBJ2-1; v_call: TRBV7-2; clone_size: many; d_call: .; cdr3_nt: TGTGCCAGCAGCGGCTTTGGGGCGGGAACTTACAATGAGCAGTTCTTC; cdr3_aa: CASSGFGAGTYNEQFF
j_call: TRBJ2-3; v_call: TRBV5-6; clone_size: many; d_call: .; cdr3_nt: TGTGCCAGCAGCTTGTACGTGGGGGGCACAGATACGCAGTATTTT; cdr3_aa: CASSLYVGGTDTQYF
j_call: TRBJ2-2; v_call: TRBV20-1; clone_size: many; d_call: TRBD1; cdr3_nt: TGCAGTGCTAGAGATCCTTGGGACAGCCATCCGGAGCTGTTTTTT; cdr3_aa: CSARDPWDSHPELFF
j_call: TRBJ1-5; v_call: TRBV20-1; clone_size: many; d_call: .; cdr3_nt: TGCAGTGCTATCTCTCGGGGGCCATTACCACGGTGGATGGTTAATCAGCCCCAGCATTTT; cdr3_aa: CSAISRGPLPRWMVNQPQHF
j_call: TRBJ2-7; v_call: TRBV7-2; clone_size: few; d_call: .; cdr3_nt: TGTGCCAGCAGCTTAGAGTGGGGTCCCTACGAGCAGTACTTC; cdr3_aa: CASSLEWGPYEQYF
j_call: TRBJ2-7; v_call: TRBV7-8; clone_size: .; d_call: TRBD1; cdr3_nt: TGTGCCAGCAGCTTAGAGGGACAGGGTTCCCACGAGCAGTACTTC; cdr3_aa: CASSLEGQGSHEQYF
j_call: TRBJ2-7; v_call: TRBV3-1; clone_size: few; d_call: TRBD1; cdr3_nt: TGTGCCAGCAGCCGGGCTCCCGGGACAGGACCCTACGAGCAGTACTTC; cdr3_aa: CASSRAPGTGPYEQYF
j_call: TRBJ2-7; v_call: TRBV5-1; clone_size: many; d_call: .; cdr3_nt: TGCGCCAGCAGCTTAAAAGTCTCCTACGAGCAGTACTTC; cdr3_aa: CASSLKVSYEQYF
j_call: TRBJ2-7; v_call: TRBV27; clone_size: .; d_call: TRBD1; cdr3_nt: TGTGCCAGCAGTTCAGGCCGGGACAGGGGGCAACACGAGCAGTACTTC; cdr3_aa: CASSSGRDRGQHEQYF
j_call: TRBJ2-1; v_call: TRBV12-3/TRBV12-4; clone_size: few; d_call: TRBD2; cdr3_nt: TGTGCCAGCGCTGACCGCGGGGGTTCCTACAATGAGCAGTTCTTC; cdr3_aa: CASADRGGSYNEQFF
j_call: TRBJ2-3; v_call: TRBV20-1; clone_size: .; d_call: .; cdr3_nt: TGCAGTGCTCCAATCAGGATTTGGGGCCTAGCGAATAGCACAGATACGCAGTATTTT; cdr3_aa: CSAPIRIWGLANSTDTQYF
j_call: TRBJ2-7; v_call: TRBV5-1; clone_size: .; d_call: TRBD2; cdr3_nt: TGCGCCAGCAGCCTCCCTAGCGGGGGGGGCAACGACGAGCAGTACTTC; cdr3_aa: CASSLPSGGGNDEQYF
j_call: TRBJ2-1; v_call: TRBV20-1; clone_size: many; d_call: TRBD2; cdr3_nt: TGCAGTGCTAGAGATCCGCCTAGCGGATACAATGAGCAGTTCTTC; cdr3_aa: CSARDPPSGYNEQFF
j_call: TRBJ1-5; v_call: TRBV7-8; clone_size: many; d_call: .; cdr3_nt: TGTGCCAGCAGCTCGGGGGGGGTACTCAGCAATCAGCCCCAGCATTTT; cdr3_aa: CASSSGGVLSNQPQHF
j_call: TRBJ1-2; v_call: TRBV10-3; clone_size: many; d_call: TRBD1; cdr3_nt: TGTGCCATCAGTGAGTCTCGCGCCAGGGGGCGTGATGGCTACACCTTC; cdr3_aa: CAISESRARGRDGYTF
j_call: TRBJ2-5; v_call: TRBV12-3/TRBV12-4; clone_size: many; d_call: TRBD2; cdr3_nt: TGTGCCAGCAGTCCTCAATGGGCCAGGGACTATCAGACCCAGTACTTC; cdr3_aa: CASSPQWARDYQTQYF
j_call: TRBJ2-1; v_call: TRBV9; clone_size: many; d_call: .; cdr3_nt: TGTGCCAGCAGCGTAGGTGGTAGCGGCACTATCCAGGATGAGCAGTTCTTC; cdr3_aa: CASSVGGSGTIQDEQFF
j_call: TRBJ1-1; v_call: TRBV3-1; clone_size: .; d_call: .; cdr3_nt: TGTGCCAGCAGCCAAGAGAGGTGGGCCCCTGAAGCTTTCTTT; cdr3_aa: CASSQERWAPEAFF
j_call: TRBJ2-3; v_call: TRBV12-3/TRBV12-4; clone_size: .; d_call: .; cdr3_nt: TGTGCCAGCAGTTTAGGCGGGGGCGCCGGCACAGATACGCAGTATTTT; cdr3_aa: CASSLGGGAGTDTQYF